Below are 18 T cell receptor beta chains sequenced from a single sample in a study of shared T cell receptors in the human thymus. TCRdb keeps only in-frame clones here, not all; method: immunoSEQ multiplex PCR. The repertoire holds about 730,000 clones, approximately 85% seen once, with roughly 0.01% in the top ten. The same data also went into a second study, on human thymus T cells.

Sequenced sample: thymocytes. The receptor set was obtained from a girl younger than two with a congenital heart defect.

The chain carries TRBV10-1 and TRBJ1-6; TRBD1 is a possible D gene (5 bases). Germline V CDR1 and CDR2: WNHNN, SYGVQD (reference sequence). This CDR3 has 17 residues. V gave up 0 bases and J gave up 0 bases, with 9 bases separating them. CDR3 coding DNA: TGCGCCAGCAGTGAGTCGACAGCCAGCTCCTATAATTCACCCCTCCACTTT. This codes for CASSESTASSYNSPLHF.

V gene TRBV6-1 combines with J gene TRBJ1-2, with D possibly being TRBD1 (5 bases). CDR3 length: 14 amino acids. Trimming removed 1 base at V and 4 bases at J, with 10 bases between. Germline V CDR1 and CDR2: MNHNS, SASEGT. CDR3 loop: CASSEGSGFYGYTF. DNA for the CDR3: TGTGCCAGCAGTGAAGGTTCAGGGTTCTATGGCTACACCTTC.

This chain links TRBV5-4 with TRBJ2-1, with a tentative D call TRBD2 (6 bases). The CDR3 spans 17 residues. Per the germline V gene, CDR1 is SGHNT and CDR2 is YYREEE (reference sequence). V lost 3 bases, J lost 3 bases, and 19 bases lay in between. The CDR3 region has the DNA TGTGCCAGCAGCTCCAAGGTTGGTTGCGGGAACTACAATGAGCAGTTCTTC. Translated: CASSSKVGCGNYNEQFF.

The chain combines TRBV14 with TRBJ1-4; unclear D gene. The V gene lost 1 base and the J gene lost 0 bases, with 9 bases spanning the gap. Germline V gene sequence: CDR1 SGHDN, CDR2 FVKESK. The CDR3 totals 16 residues. The DNA of the CDR3 is TGTGCCAGCAGCCAAGGCAGTACCACAACTAATGAAAAACTGTTTTTT. Translation gives CASSQGSTTTNEKLFF.

This clone was seen only a few times. This chain connects TRBV5-4 to TRBJ2-7, with a weak D call TRBD2 (5 bases). The length of the CDR3 is 15 residues. Germline CDR1 and CDR2: SGHNT and YYREEE (reference sequence). The V end was cut by 4 bases, the J end by 0 bases, with 14 bases between. CDR3 sequence: CASSVRGPSSYEQYF. The CDR3 DNA reads as TGTGCCAGCAGCGTCCGGGGTCCGAGCTCCTACGAGCAGTACTTC.

This chain uses TRBV5-6 with TRBJ2-5; 9 bases align to TRBD1. The CDR3 has 16 residues. Germline-derived CDR1 and CDR2 are SGHDT and YYEEEE. V shed 2 bases and J 3 bases; nucleotides not matched to a gene: 8. As DNA, the CDR3 is TGTGCCAGCAGCTTCCCGAGGGGGACAGGGAAAGAGACCCAGTACTTC. Its translation: CASSFPRGTGKETQYF.

The chain combines TRBV30 with TRBJ1-5, with no clear D. Trimming shortened V by 0 bases and J by 0 bases, and 9 bases separated the two germline ends. Per the germline V gene, CDR1 is GTSNPN and CDR2 is SVGIG (reference sequence). CDR3 length: 15 amino acids. The DNA for the CDR3 is TGTGCCTGGAGTGTAAGTCAGGCTAGCAATCAGCCCCAGCATTTT. Encoded protein: CAWSVSQASNQPQHF.

The chain joins TRBV2 to TRBJ1-2, with 8 bases lining up with TRBD1. V dropped 1 base and J dropped 4; count of bases not matched to a gene: 17. CDR3 size: 19 residues. Germline CDR1 SNHLY, CDR2 FYNNEI. The CDR3 bases are TGTGCCAGCAGTGAAGTATTGCGGAGGACAGGGCGTTCTAGCTATGGCTACACCTTC. Translation gives CASSEVLRRTGRSSYGYTF.

This chain joins TRBV30 and TRBJ1-1; D possibly corresponds to TRBD1 (5 bases). V gave up 4 bases and J gave up 9 bases, with 27 bases separating them. The CDR3 length is 16 residues. Looked up from germline, CDR1 is GTSNPN and CDR2 is SVGIG (reference sequence). The CDR3 region is CAWTITSGTLTLKAFF. Here the CDR3 DNA reads TGTGCCTGGACCATCACATCCGGGACTCTAACACTGAAAGCTTTCTTT.

This chain uses TRBV30 with TRBJ2-3, with D hard to call. The CDR3 covers 12 residues. The germline CDR1 and CDR2 sequences are GTSNPN and SVGIG (reference sequence). V was shortened by 0 bases and J by 4 bases, with 5 bases between the two germline ends. The CDR3 DNA reads TGTGCCTGGAGTGTACGGGCAGATACGCAGTATTTT. It specifies CAWSVRADTQYF.

This rearrangement joins TRBV7-9 to TRBJ1-1; the D is unclear. V was clipped by 4 bases and J by 3 bases, with 18 bases between them. The CDR3 is 16 residues long. The germline CDR1 and CDR2 sequences are SEHNR and FQNEAQ (reference sequence). CDR3 protein: CASSSLKVMRDTEAFF. The CDR3 nucleotides read TGTGCCAGCAGCTCACTTAAGGTCATGAGGGACACTGAAGCTTTCTTT.

The count of this clone is one. The chain employs TRBV21-1 and TRBJ2-5; the table's D call of TRBD1 was not tested on the DNA. TRBV21-1 represents a pseudogene. The CDR3 is made up of 19 amino acids. DNA of the CDR3: TGTGCCAGCAGCAAAAAAATAGACAGAACTTTCCTCTTACAAGAGACCCAGTACTTC. Translating it yields CASSKKIDRTFLLQETQYF.

The V call is TRBV29-1, the J call TRBJ2-7; D might be TRBD1 (6 bases). Germline V lookup: CDR1 SQVTM, CDR2 ANQGSEA. V lost 2 bases and J lost 2, with 16 bases in between. The CDR3 contains 15 residues. The CDR3 sequence: CSVEFGTRETYEQYF. The CDR3, as DNA: TGCAGCGTTGAATTCGGGACAAGAGAGACCTACGAGCAGTACTTC.

This clone was detected once. The chain joins TRBV2 to TRBJ2-7; unclear D gene. Looked up from germline, CDR1 is SNHLY and CDR2 is FYNNEI. The V end was cut by 5 bases, the J end by 4 bases, with 12 bases between. The CDR3 sequence is 13 residues long. The CDR3 DNA is TGTGCCAGCAGTTCGAATCCAGGTTACGAGCAGTACTTC. Translating gives CASSSNPGYEQYF.

The J gene is TRBJ1-5, the V gene TRBV19, with 8 bases identical to TRBD1. Trimming removed 5 bases from V and 2 bases from J; junction bases left unmatched: 8. This CDR3 contains 16 residues. The germline V gene encodes CDR1 LNHDA and CDR2 SQIVND (reference sequence). Here the CDR3 reads CASSALGQARNQPQHF. CDR3 nucleotides: TGTGCCAGTAGTGCTTTGGGACAGGCCCGCAATCAGCCCCAGCATTTT.

The chain uses TRBV11-2 and TRBJ2-7; D not certain. CDR3 length: 12 amino acids. The germline gives CDR1 SGHAT, CDR2 FQNNGV. V shed 7 bases and J shed 6 bases, with 13 bases lying between them. The CDR3 reads CASTTFGCEQYF. Here the CDR3 DNA reads TGTGCCAGCACCACGTTCGGGTGCGAGCAGTACTTC.

This chain connects TRBV27 to TRBJ1-2; TRBD1 agrees at 12 bases. V shed 6 bases, J shed 7 bases, and the junction held 15 bases outside the gene matches. CDR1 and CDR2 from the germline V gene are MNHEY and SMNVEV (reference sequence). The CDR3 is 17 amino acids. In DNA form, the CDR3 reads TGTGCCAGCAGCCCGATTCGGGGACAGGGGGCTGTAAGTGGCTACACCTTC. This encodes CASSPIRGQGAVSGYTF.

The chain links TRBV2 to TRBJ1-1, with D hard to call. The CDR3 runs 13 residues. The germline V gene encodes CDR1 SNHLY and CDR2 FYNNEI. The ends were cut back, 4 bases at V and 9 bases at J, with 15 bases in the middle. DNA for the CDR3: TGTGCCAGCAGTGGTCTTTTTCGAGTAAAAGCTTTCTTT. As protein: CASSGLFRVKAFF. The complete variable domain, with remaining parts taken from reference TRBV2 and TRBJ1-1, reads EPEVTQTPSHQVTQMGQEVILRCVPISNHLYFYWYRQILGQKVEFLVSFYNNEISEKSEIFDDQFSVERPDGSNFTLKIRSTKLEDSAMYFCASSGLFRVKAFFGQGTRLTVV.